This passage covers 32 T cell receptor beta chains from one sample sequenced in a study of blood T cells in healthy people across ages. Through a sample-barcoded 5' primer and a J-beta primer mix, a second PCR was run for about 7 to 12 cycles. One entry per CDR3 protein, called by TCRdb with MiXCR from the 5' RACE reads. The sample contains hundreds of thousands of distinct CDR3 sequences, approximately 30% of which appear only once. Sequenced material: blood. The receptors were sampled from a woman older than 75 in good health.

In this sample, this clonotype turned up many times. This chain joins TRBV7-2 and TRBJ1-5, with D possibly TRBD1 on 5 matching bases. Germline V lookup: CDR1 SGHTA, CDR2 FQGNSA. This CDR3 has 14 residues. The ends were cut back, 6 bases at V and 1 base at J, with 10 bases in the middle. CDR3 coding DNA: TGTGCCAGCAGTTCGGGGGGGAGCAATCAGCCCCAGCATTTT. This gives the protein CASSSGGSNQPQHF.

This clonotype was seen a few times. The genes are TRBV30 and TRBJ1-2, with a tentative D call TRBD1 (6 bases). CDR3 size: 15 residues. Trimming pared 3 bases from V and 4 bases from J, leaving 18 bases between. Germline V gene sequence: CDR1 GTSNPN, CDR2 SVGIG (reference sequence). For the CDR3, the DNA is TGTGCCTGGAGGTCTTGGGCAGGGGCCTTCTATGGCTACACCTTC. This codes for CAWRSWAGAFYGYTF.

This clonotype was counted many times. The chain has TRBV7-2 and TRBJ1-6; D remains ambiguous. From germline, CDR1 is SGHTA and CDR2 FQGNSA. V was shortened by 5 bases and J by 6 bases, with 5 bases between the two germline ends. The CDR3 contains 12 residues. The DNA for the CDR3 is TGTGCCAGCAGCCAGCGTAATTCACCCCTCCACTTT. It translates to CASSQRNSPLHF.

This clonotype was found a few times. The chain joins TRBV7-9 to TRBJ1-1, with no clear D. Looked up from germline, CDR1 is SEHNR and CDR2 is FQNEAQ (reference sequence). V lost 2 bases and J 2 bases, leaving 9 bases between the germline ends. This CDR3 has 14 residues. CDR3 in amino acids: CASSLRETNTEAFF. The CDR3 region has the DNA TGTGCCAGCAGCTTACGGGAAACCAACACTGAAGCTTTCTTT. The full variable domain, with the rest looked up from reference TRBV7-9 and TRBJ1-1, is DTGVSQNPRHKITKRGQNVTFRCDPISEHNRLYWYRQTLGQGPEFLTYFQNEAQLEKSRLLSDRFSAERPKGSFSTLEIQRTEQGDSAMYLCASSLRETNTEAFFGQGTRLTVV.

This chain uses TRBV20-1 with TRBJ2-3; a weak D match, TRBD2 (5 bases). The germline V gene has CDR1 DFQATT and CDR2 SNEGSKA (reference sequence). The CDR3 is 13 amino acids. Trimming shortened V by 1 base and J by 4 bases, and 9 bases separated the two germline ends. The CDR3 spells CSARGERPDTQYF. The CDR3 DNA follows: TGCAGTGCTAGAGGAGAGCGGCCAGATACGCAGTATTTT.

There are many counts of this clonotype. This sequence joins TRBV20-1 and TRBJ2-5; 7 positions agree with TRBD1. V lost 3 bases, J lost 2 bases, and 6 bases stayed unmatched. Germline CDR1 is DFQATT and CDR2 is SNEGSKA (reference sequence). The CDR3 has 14 amino acids. CDR3 region: CSASRRGSQETQYF. For the CDR3, the DNA is TGCAGTGCTAGTCGCAGGGGGTCTCAAGAGACCCAGTACTTC.

This clonotype was observed many times. The chain couples TRBV24-1 to TRBJ1-2, with 7 bases that match TRBD1. The germline CDR1 and CDR2 sequences are KGHDR and SFDVKD. This CDR3 has 15 residues. V dropped 5 bases and J dropped 0; count of bases not matched to a gene: 5. The CDR3 is CATSAAGTANYGYTF. The CDR3, as DNA: TGTGCCACCAGTGCCGCCGGGACAGCTAACTATGGCTACACCTTC.

As for this clonotype: With a much larger clone just one base away, this may be a read error. The chain joins TRBV6-1 to TRBJ2-3, with 12 bases matching TRBD2. CDR3 length: 16 amino acids. V was pared by 7 bases and J by 8 bases, with 13 bases of the junction left unmatched. Germline V CDR1 and CDR2: MNHNS, SASEGT. In nucleotides, the CDR3 is TGTGCCAGCAACCCGACTAGCGGGGGTTTCTGGGGTACGCAGTATTTT. Residues: CASNPTSGGFWGTQYF.

At least ten counts were recorded for this clonotype. This rearrangement joins TRBV7-3 to TRBJ2-5; D call uncertain. V dropped 6 bases and J dropped 5 bases, with 19 bases sitting between them. CDR1 SGHTA and CDR2 FQGTGA come from the germline V gene. The CDR3 is 15 residues long. CDR3 amino acids: CASSPKSSRLETQYF. The CDR3 bases are TGTGCCAGCAGTCCCAAGAGCTCGCGGCTGGAGACCCAGTACTTC. Full variable domain (outside the CDR3, taken from reference TRBV7-3 and TRBJ2-5): GAGVSQTPSNKVTEKGKYVELRCDPISGHTALYWYRQSLGQGPEFLIYFQGTGAADDSGLPNDRFFAVRPEGSVSTLKIQRTERGDSAVYLCASSPKSSRLETQYFGPGTRLLVL.

The V call is TRBV12-3 or TRBV12-4, the J call TRBJ1-6; a possible D gene is TRBD1 (5 bases). This CDR3 has 15 residues. Trimming pared 6 bases from V and 5 bases from J, leaving 14 bases between. In DNA, the CDR3 is TGTGCCAGCAGCCGCACGGGACTTAATAATTCACCCCTCCACTTT. Translation: CASSRTGLNNSPLHF.

The sample holds a few counts of this clonotype. This may be a read error, as it is one base from a much larger clone. The chain couples TRBV20-1 to TRBJ2-3; 10 bases are shared with TRBD1. In germline, CDR1 is DFQATT, CDR2 SNEGSKA (reference sequence). The CDR3 runs to 14 residues. The CDR3 sequence: CSLVGQGSTDTQYF. In DNA form, the CDR3 reads TGCAGCCTAGTGGGACAGGGGTCCACGGATACGCAGTATTTT.

The sample holds a few counts of this clonotype. This chain connects TRBV20-1 to TRBJ1-2; D may be TRBD1 (6 bases). There are 14 residues in the CDR3. Per the germline V gene, CDR1 is DFQATT and CDR2 is SNEGSKA (reference sequence). Trimming left V 3 bases short and J 4 bases short, with 15 bases between. DNA for the CDR3: TGCAGTGCTAGGGCCCCTGACAGGCCCTATGGCTACACCTTC. Its translation: CSARAPDRPYGYTF.

In its sample, this clonotype was seen once. A much larger clone differs by one base, so this may be a read error. The chain combines TRBV5-1 with TRBJ2-3, with 7 bases matching TRBD2. Looked up from germline, CDR1 is SGHRS and CDR2 is YFSETQ. This CDR3 is built from 15 residues. CDR3 nucleotides: TGCGCCAGCGGCTTGGGCGGGGGTCGTCGAGATACGCAGTATTTT. This sequence encodes CASGLGGGRRDTQYF.

The V and J genes are TRBV4-1 and TRBJ1-4; TRBD1 matches at 7 bases. The CDR3 spans 15 residues. The V gene's germline CDR1 is MGHRA and CDR2 YSYEKL. V trimming: 1 base; J trimming: 10 bases; junction bases outside the gene matches: 9. CDR3 residues: CASSQVDRESRKLFF. DNA of the CDR3: TGCGCCAGCAGCCAAGTTGACAGGGAGTCCAGAAAACTGTTTTTT.

DNA for the CDR3: TGTGCCACCAGCAGCTCCGGGATCATCAGCACAGATACGCAGTATTTT. This gives the protein CATSSSGIISTDTQYF. The rearrangement joins TRBV15 to TRBJ2-3; the D gene is possibly TRBD2 (5 bases). The CDR3 has 16 residues. V shed 3 bases and J shed 0 bases, with 13 bases lying between them. CDR1 is LNHNV, CDR2 YYDKDF, per germline (reference sequence).

J is TRBJ2-5 and V is TRBV21-1; the D segment call TRBD1 is taken from the table without a DNA check. TRBV21-1 is flagged as a pseudogene. CDR3 length: 14 amino acids. The CDR3 is CASSKRGPRIGGYF. The DNA for the CDR3 is TGTGCCAGCAGCAAAAGGGGGCCGAGGATAGGGGGGTACTTC.

The chain employs TRBV14 and TRBJ2-5; 11 nucleotides line up with TRBD2. The V gene end was trimmed by 3 bases and the J gene end by 3 bases; junction bases not matched to a gene: 3. The germline V gene encodes CDR1 SGHDN and CDR2 FVKESK. This CDR3 region has 15 residues. Written as DNA, the CDR3 is TGTGCCAGCAGCCATGGGACTAGCGGTAAAGAGACCCAGTACTTC. This gives the protein CASSHGTSGKETQYF.

Comment on this clonotype: Just one base apart from a much larger clone, this may be a read error. CDR3 sequence (DNA): TGTGCCGCCGGGACAGGGGTCACCGGGGAGCGGTTTTTT. It translates to CAAGTGVTGERFF. The chain employs TRBV10-3 and TRBJ2-2; TRBD1 matches at 10 bases. The CDR3 extends over 13 amino acids. The V gene's germline CDR1 is ENHRY and CDR2 SYGVKD.

On this clonotype: Given a much more abundant clone one base away, this may be a read error. The chain employs TRBV5-1 and TRBJ1-1, with 8 bases identical to TRBD1. V was pared by 0 bases and J by 4 bases, with 5 bases of the junction left unmatched. Germline loops: CDR1 SGHRS, CDR2 YFSETQ. CDR3 length: 15 residues. CDR3 nucleotides: TGCGCCAGCAGCTTGGGACAGGGGATTAGCACTGAAGCTTTCTTT. Translation gives CASSLGQGISTEAFF.

This clonotype was observed at least ten times. The J gene is TRBJ2-7, the V gene TRBV20-1; no firm D call. Germline values: CDR1 DFQATT, CDR2 SNEGSKA (reference sequence). The CDR3 sequence is 13 residues long. Trimming removed 6 bases from V and 2 bases from J, with 14 bases in between. The CDR3 sequence: CSALPLSAYEQYF. CDR3 DNA: TGCAGTGCCCTGCCCTTATCCGCCTACGAGCAGTACTTC.

The chain couples TRBV4-2 to TRBJ2-5; 11 nucleotides align to TRBD2. The J segment lost 3 bases and the V segment lost 0 bases, leaving 9 bases of the junction unmatched. From germline, CDR1 is LGHNA and CDR2 YNFKEQ. The CDR3 is 18 amino acids. The CDR3 protein is CASSQELAGGPRKETQYF. The CDR3 DNA reads TGTGCCAGCAGCCAAGAATTAGCGGGGGGGCCGCGCAAAGAGACCCAGTACTTC.

This clonotype was observed a few times. The rearrangement links TRBV6-6 to TRBJ1-5, with 7 bases aligning to TRBD1. The ends lost 6 bases at V and 4 bases at J; junction bases unmatched: 6. The CDR3 extends over 14 amino acids. Germline CDR1 MNHNY, CDR2 SVGAGI (reference sequence). The CDR3 bases are TGTGCCAGCAGACCGGGACAGAAAAATCAGCCCCAGCATTTT. Translated, it gives CASRPGQKNQPQHF.

The rearrangement uses TRBV20-1 and TRBJ1-3; perhaps TRBD1 as D (5 bases). Germline-derived CDR1 and CDR2 are DFQATT and SNEGSKA (reference sequence). Trimming pared 1 base from V and 3 bases from J, leaving 10 bases between. The CDR3 is 14 amino acids. DNA for the CDR3: TGCAGTGCTAGAGCCGGGGGGGATGGAAACACCATATATTTT. Its protein product is CSARAGGDGNTIYF.

The gene calls are TRBV7-9 and TRBJ1-1; D perhaps matches TRBD1 (6 bases). CDR3 length: 14 amino acids. Trimming stripped 5 bases from V and 4 bases from J, with 14 bases between. Germline CDR1 and CDR2: SEHNR and FQNEAQ (reference sequence). The CDR3 region is CASSLGTFGTEAFF. The CDR3 DNA reads TGTGCCAGCAGCCTAGGGACATTTGGCACTGAAGCTTTCTTT. Using reference TRBV7-9 and TRBJ1-1 for the parts outside the CDR3, the full variable domain is DTGVSQNPRHKITKRGQNVTFRCDPISEHNRLYWYRQTLGQGPEFLTYFQNEAQLEKSRLLSDRFSAERPKGSFSTLEIQRTEQGDSAMYLCASSLGTFGTEAFFGQGTRLTVV.

V and J are TRBV28 and TRBJ1-1; tentative D call: TRBD1 (5 bases). In germline, CDR1 is MDHEN, CDR2 SYDVKM. Deletions cut 6 bases from V and 4 bases from J, with 18 bases between. This CDR3 comprises 15 residues. In nucleotides, the CDR3 is TGTGCCAGCAGGTACCTCCGGGACTTGTTCACTGAAGCTTTCTTT. The encoded protein is CASRYLRDLFTEAFF. The variable domain in full, with the rest retrieved from reference TRBV28 and TRBJ1-1, is DVKVTQSSRYLVKRTGEKVFLECVQDMDHENMFWYRQDPGLGLRLIYFSYDVKMKEKGDIPEGYSVSREKKERFSLILESASTNQTSMYLCASRYLRDLFTEAFFGQGTRLTVV.

This clonotype has ten or more counts. The chain has TRBV5-4 and TRBJ2-7; 8 nucleotides agree with TRBD1. There are 14 residues in the CDR3. With V trimmed by 4 bases and J by 3 bases, 6 bases remained unmatched. CDR1 and CDR2 from the germline V gene are SGHNT and YYREEE (reference sequence). The CDR3 DNA reads as TGTGCCAGCAGCGCGGCGACAGGGGACTACGAGCAGTACTTC. This translates into CASSAATGDYEQYF.

The rearrangement uses TRBV29-1 and TRBJ2-1, with D unclear. This CDR3 region has 12 residues. Germline CDR1 is SQVTM and CDR2 is ANQGSEA. Trimming shortened V by 2 bases and J by 6 bases, and 8 bases separated the two germline ends. For the CDR3, the DNA is TGCAGCGTTGAAATATCATCCAATGAGCAGTTCTTC. Protein product: CSVEISSNEQFF.

This clonotype was seen repeatedly, ten times or more. V gene TRBV12-3 or TRBV12-4 combines with J gene TRBJ2-1; D possibly matches TRBD1 or TRBD2 (5 bases each). The CDR3 spans 12 residues. Trimming left V 11 bases short and J 7 bases short, with 15 bases between. For the CDR3, the DNA is TGTGCCTCCGCACGAGGGGTTAATGAGCAGTTCTTC. This encodes CASARGVNEQFF.

In its sample, this clonotype was seen many times. V gene TRBV4-3 combines with J gene TRBJ1-1; tentative D call: TRBD1 (6 bases). The CDR3 covers 16 residues. V lost 1 base to trimming and J lost 7 bases, with 19 bases between them. From germline, CDR1 is LGHNA and CDR2 YSLEER. Here the CDR3 reads CASSQVGGRLGSEAFF. The CDR3 DNA reads TGCGCCAGCAGCCAAGTTGGGGGGCGGTTGGGGAGTGAAGCTTTCTTT.

Remarks on this clonotype: A read error may be the cause here, since a much bigger clone is one base away. The chain links TRBV7-7 to TRBJ2-7, with 9 bases that match TRBD1. In germline, CDR1 is SSHAT, CDR2 FNYEAQ (reference sequence). The CDR3 extends over 15 amino acids. DNA for the CDR3: TGTGCTAGCGGCTTAGTCACAGGGGGCAAGGAGACCCGGTACTTC. This encodes CASGLVTGGKETRYF.

This clonotype was detected ten times or more. The V gene is TRBV18, the J gene TRBJ1-2; D is perhaps TRBD1 (5 bases). The CDR3 covers 18 residues. Germline V lookup: CDR1 KGHSH, CDR2 LQKENI. V gave up 2 bases and J gave up 0 bases, with 19 bases separating them. CDR3 DNA sequence: TGTGCCAGCTCACCAAGGGGCACAACTTCTCTTACTAACTATGGCTACACCTTC. It specifies CASSPRGTTSLTNYGYTF.

Only one count was recorded for this clonotype. This may be a read error: a much more frequent sequence differs by one nucleotide. CDR3: CASGYSAQFPPYGYTF. CDR3 DNA: TGTGCCAGCGGTTACTCGGCTCAATTCCCCCCCTATGGCTACACCTTC. V is TRBV6-6 and J is TRBJ1-2; D remains unclear. Germline loops: CDR1 MNHNY, CDR2 SVGAGI (reference sequence). CDR3 size: 16 residues.